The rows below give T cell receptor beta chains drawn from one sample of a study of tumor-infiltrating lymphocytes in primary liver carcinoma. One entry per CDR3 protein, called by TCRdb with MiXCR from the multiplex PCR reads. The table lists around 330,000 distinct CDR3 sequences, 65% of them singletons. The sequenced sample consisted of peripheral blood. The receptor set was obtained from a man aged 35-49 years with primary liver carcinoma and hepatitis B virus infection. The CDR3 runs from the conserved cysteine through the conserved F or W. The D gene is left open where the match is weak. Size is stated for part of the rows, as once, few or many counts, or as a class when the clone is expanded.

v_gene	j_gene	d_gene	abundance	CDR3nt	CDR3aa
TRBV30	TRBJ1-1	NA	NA	TGTGCCTGGAGCCTCGACACTGAAGCTTTCTTT	CAWSLDTEAFF
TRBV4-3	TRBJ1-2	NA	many	TGCGCCAGCAGCCAAGATAGGGCTCGGGGTGGCTACACCTTC	CASSQDRARGGYTF
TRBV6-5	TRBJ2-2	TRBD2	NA	TGTGCCAGCAGTTCCGCGGGACTAGCGGGCTTATCGGGGACCGGGGAGCTGTTTTTT	CASSSAGLAGLSGTGELFF
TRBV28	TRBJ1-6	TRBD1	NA	TGTGCCAGCAGTCCCACTGACAGGGTCCAATCACCCCTCCACTTT	CASSPTDRVQSPLHF
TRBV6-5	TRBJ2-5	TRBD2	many	TGTGCCAGCGGTCGGGGCGGGAGCCAAGAGACCCAGTACTTC	CASGRGGSQETQYF
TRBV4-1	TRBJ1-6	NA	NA	TGCGCCAGCAGCCAAGATAGGTTAGGGGCAGGGATAGGTCCACCCCTCCACTTT	CASSQDRLGAGIGPPLHF
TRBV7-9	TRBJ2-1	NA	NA	TGTGCCAGCAAAGGGTCCCGGAACAATGAGCAGTTCTTC	CASKGSRNNEQFF
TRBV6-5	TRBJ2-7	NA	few	TGTGCCAGCAGTGCCGGGACTCTTACCTACGAGCAGTACTTC	CASSAGTLTYEQYF
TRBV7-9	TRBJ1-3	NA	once	TGTACCAGTAGCCCCACCGGGTACTCTGGAAACACCATATATTTT	CTSSPTGYSGNTIYF
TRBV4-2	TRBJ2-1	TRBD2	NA	TGTGCCAGCAGCCCAGGACTAGCGGGAGGCTTCTACAATGAGCAGTTCTTC	CASSPGLAGGFYNEQFF